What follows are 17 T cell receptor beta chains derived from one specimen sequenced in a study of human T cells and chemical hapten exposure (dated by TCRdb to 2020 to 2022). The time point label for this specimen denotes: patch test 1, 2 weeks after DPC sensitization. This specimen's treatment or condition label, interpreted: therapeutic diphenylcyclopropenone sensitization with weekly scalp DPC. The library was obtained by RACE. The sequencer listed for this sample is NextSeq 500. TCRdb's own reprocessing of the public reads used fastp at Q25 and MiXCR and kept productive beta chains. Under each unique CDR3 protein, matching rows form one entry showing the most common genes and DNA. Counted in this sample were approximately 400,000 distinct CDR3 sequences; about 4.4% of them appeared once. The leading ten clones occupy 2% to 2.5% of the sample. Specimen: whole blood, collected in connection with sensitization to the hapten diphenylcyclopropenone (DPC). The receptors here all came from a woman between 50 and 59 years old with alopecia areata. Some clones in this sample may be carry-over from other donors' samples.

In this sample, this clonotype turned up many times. CDR3: CASSVAGLDGNEQFF. CDR3 in DNA: TGTGCCAGCAGTGTAGCGGGCCTAGACGGGAATGAGCAGTTCTTC. The rearrangement links TRBV2 to TRBJ2-1; 7 positions agree with TRBD2. The trim removed 4 bases at V and 7 bases at J, leaving 10 bases unmatched. The germline V gene has CDR1 SNHLY and CDR2 FYNNEI. The CDR3 spans 15 residues.

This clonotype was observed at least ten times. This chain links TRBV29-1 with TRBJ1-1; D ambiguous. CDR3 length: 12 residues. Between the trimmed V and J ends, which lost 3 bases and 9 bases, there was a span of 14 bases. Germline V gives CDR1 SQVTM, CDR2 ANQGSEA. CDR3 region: CSVDTEGRKAFF. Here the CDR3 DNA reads TGCAGCGTTGATACGGAGGGTCGGAAAGCTTTCTTT. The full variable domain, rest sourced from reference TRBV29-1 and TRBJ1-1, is SAVISQKPSRDICQRGTSLTIQCQVDSQVTMMFWYRQQPGQSLTLIATANQGSEATYESGFVIDKFPISRPNLTFSTLTVSNMSPEDSSIYLCSVDTEGRKAFFGQGTRLTVV.

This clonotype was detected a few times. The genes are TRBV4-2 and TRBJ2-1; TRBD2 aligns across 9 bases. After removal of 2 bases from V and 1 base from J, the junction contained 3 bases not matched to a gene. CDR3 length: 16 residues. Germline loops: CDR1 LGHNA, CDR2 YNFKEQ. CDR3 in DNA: TGTGCCAGCAGCCAATATAGCGGGAGTTCCTACAATGAGCAGTTCTTC. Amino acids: CASSQYSGSSYNEQFF.

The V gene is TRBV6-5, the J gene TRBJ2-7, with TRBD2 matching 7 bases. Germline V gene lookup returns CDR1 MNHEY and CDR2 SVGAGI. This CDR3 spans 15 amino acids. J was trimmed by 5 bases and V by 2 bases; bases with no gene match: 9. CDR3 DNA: TGTGCCAGCAGTTACGGTAACGGGGGGACGGACGAGCAGTACTTC. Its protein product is CASSYGNGGTDEQYF.

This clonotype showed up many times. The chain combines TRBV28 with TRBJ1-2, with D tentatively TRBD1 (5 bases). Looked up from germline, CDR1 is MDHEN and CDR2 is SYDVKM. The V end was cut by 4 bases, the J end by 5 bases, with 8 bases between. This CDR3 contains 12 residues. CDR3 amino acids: CASSWGEYGYTF. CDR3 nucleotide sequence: TGTGCCAGCAGTTGGGGGGAGTATGGCTACACCTTC.

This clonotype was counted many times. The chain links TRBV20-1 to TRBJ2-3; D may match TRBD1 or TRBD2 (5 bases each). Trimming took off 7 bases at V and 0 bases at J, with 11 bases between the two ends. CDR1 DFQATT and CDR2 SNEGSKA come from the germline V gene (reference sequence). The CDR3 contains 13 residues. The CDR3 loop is CSVGRESTDTQYF. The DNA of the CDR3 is TGCAGTGTGGGCAGGGAGAGCACAGATACGCAGTATTTT.

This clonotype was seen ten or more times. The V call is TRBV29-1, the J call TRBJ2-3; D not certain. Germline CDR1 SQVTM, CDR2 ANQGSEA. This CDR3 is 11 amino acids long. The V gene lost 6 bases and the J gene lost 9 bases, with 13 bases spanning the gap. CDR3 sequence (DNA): TGCAGCGTCGATCCAGACCTCACGCAGTATTTT. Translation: CSVDPDLTQYF.

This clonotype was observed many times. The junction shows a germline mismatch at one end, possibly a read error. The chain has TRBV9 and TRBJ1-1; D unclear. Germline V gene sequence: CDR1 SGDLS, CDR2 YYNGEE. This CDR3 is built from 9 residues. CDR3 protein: CASSGGPLF. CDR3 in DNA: TGTGCCAGCAGCGGCGGACCGTTGTTT.

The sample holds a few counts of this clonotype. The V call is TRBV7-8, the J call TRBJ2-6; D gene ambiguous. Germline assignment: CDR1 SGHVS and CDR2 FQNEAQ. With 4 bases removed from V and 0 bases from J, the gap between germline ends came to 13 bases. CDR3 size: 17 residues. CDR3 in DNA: TGTGCCAGCAGCTACAGCCGACGGAACTCTGGGGCCAACGTCCTGACTTTC. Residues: CASSYSRRNSGANVLTF.

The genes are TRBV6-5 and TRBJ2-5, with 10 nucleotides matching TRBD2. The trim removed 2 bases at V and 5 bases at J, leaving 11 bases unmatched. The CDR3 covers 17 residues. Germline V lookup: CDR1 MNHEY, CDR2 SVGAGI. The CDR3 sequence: CASSYLGAAGGPETQYF. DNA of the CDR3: TGTGCCAGCAGTTACCTCGGGGCAGCGGGGGGGCCCGAGACCCAGTACTTC.

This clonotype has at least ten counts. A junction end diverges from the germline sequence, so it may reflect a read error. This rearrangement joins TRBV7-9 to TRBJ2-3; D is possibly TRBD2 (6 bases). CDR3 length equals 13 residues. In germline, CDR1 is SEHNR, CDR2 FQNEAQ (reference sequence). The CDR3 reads CASSIAATDTQYF. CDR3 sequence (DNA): TGTGCCAGCAGCATAGCGGCCACAGATACGCAGTATTTT.

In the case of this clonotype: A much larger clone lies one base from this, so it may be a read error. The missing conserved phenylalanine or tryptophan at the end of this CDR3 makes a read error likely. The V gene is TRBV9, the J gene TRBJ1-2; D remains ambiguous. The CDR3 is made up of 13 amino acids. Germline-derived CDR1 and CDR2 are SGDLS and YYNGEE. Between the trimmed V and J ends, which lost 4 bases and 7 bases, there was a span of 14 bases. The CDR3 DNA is TGTGCCAGCAGCTTTAGTGAGATTCGTGGCTACACCCTC. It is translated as CASSFSEIRGYTL.

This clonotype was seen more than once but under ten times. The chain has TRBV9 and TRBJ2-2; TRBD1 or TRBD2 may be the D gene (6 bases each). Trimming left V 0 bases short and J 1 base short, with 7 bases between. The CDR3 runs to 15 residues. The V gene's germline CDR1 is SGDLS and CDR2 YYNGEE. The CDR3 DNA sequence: TGTGCCAGCAGCGTAGAGGGGGGGAACACCGGGGAGCTGTTTTTT. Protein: CASSVEGGNTGELFF.

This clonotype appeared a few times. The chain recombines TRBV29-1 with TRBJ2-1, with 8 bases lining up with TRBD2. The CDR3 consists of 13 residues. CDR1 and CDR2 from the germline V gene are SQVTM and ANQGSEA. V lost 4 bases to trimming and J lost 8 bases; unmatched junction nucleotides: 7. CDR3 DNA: TGCAGCGTTGCCGGGGGGGCCGGGTATGAGCAGTTCTTC. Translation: CSVAGGAGYEQFF.

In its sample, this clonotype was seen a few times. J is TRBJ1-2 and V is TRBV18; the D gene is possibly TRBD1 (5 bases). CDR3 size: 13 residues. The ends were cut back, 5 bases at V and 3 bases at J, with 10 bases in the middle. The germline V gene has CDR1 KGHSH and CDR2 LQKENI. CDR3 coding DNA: TGTGCCAGCTCATCTGACAGCTACTATGGCTACACCTTC. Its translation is CASSSDSYYGYTF. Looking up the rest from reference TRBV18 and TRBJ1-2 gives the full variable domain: NAGVMQNPRHLVRRRGQEARLRCSPMKGHSHVYWYRQLPEEGLKFMVYLQKENIIDESGMPKERFSAEFPKEGPSILRIQQVVRGDSAAYFCASSSDSYYGYTFGSGTRLTVV.

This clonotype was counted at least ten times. CDR3 region: CATDDSLHTEAFF. In nucleotides, the CDR3 is TGTGCCACCGATGACAGTTTACACACTGAAGCTTTCTTT. This chain uses TRBV11-2 with TRBJ1-1; perhaps TRBD1 as D (5 bases). CDR1 and CDR2 (germline): SGHAT, FQNNGV. The ends were cut back, 10 bases at V and 3 bases at J, with 15 bases in the middle. The CDR3 length is 13 residues. Looking up the rest from reference TRBV11-2 and TRBJ1-1 gives the full variable domain: EAGVAQSPRYKIIEKRQSVAFWCNPISGHATLYWYQQILGQGPKLLIQFQNNGVVDDSQLPKDRFSAERLKGVDSTLKIQPAKLEDSAVYLCATDDSLHTEAFFGQGTRLTVV.

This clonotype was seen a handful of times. CDR3 sequence reads: CSVVDNNYGYTF. The CDR3 coding sequence is TGCAGCGTCGTCGACAATAACTATGGCTACACCTTC. This rearrangement joins TRBV29-1 to TRBJ1-2; D ambiguous. The CDR3 is made up of 12 amino acids. Germline values: CDR1 SQVTM, CDR2 ANQGSEA. Trimming shortened V by 6 bases and J by 1 base, and 9 bases separated the two germline ends.